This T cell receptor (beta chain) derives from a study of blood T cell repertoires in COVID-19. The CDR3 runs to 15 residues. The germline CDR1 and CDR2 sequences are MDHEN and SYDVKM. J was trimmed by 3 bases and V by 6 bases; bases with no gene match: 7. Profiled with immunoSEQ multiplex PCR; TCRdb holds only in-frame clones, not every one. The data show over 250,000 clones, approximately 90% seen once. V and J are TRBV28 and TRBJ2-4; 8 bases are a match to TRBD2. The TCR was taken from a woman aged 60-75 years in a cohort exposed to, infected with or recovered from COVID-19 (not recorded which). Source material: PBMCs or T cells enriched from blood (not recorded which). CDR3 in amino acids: CASRYSGSGKNIQYF. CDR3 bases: TGTGCCAGCAGATACAGCGGGAGTGGCAAAAACATTCAGTACTTC.